The T cell receptor beta chain described here comes from a study of blood T cell repertoires in COVID-19. For the study at large: Acute and convalescent COVID-19 specimens originated in the United States, Italy and Spain. The analysed material was cDNA or gDNA that came from T cells, B-cell-depleted T cells, or PBMCs.

The protocol was immunoSEQ multiplex PCR, while the TCRdb copy is restricted to in-frame clones and leaves out a portion. Among under 300,000 clones listed, about 80% were seen once. Membership in each cohort depended on participant-reported clinical history. Before being deemed recovered, Cohort 3 donors had two negative PCRs, clearance, or symptom resolution. This TCR came from a man aged 50-60 years who had recovered from COVID-19. Material for sequencing was PBMCs or T cells enriched from blood (not recorded which).

CDR3 sequence reads: CAWSRGFNQPQHF. The CDR3 DNA follows: TGTGCCTGGAGTCGGGGATTCAATCAGCCCCAGCATTTT. The V gene is TRBV30, the J gene TRBJ1-5; D unresolved. The CDR3 spans 13 residues. Between the trimmed V and J ends, which lost 2 bases and 3 bases, there was a span of 8 bases. The germline V gene has CDR1 GTSNPN and CDR2 SVGIG (reference sequence). Full variable domain (outside the CDR3, taken from reference TRBV30 and TRBJ1-5): SQTIHQWPATLVQPVGSPLSLECTVEGTSNPNLYWYRQAAGRGLQLLFYSVGIGQISSEVPQNLSASRPQDRQFILSSKKLLLSDSGFYLCAWSRGFNQPQHFGDGTRLSIL.